This record concerns one T cell receptor beta chain sequence. Its antigen remains unidentified. The CDR3 is made up of 15 amino acids. The ends lost 4 bases at V and 4 bases at J; junction bases unmatched: 6. Germline V lookup: CDR1 MNHEY, CDR2 SVGAGI. The data derive from a study of cytomegalovirus exposure and HLA in healthy donors. Study-wide points: According to a subsequent analysis, TCR clusters from the first cohort were inclined to appear together in the 100 to 150 validation repertoires.

Produced via immunoSEQ multiplex PCR; TCRdb's table is partial and in-frame only. The sample lists some 330,000 clones; roughly 90% were seen once. A roughly 120-subject validation cohort, separate from the approximately 670-subject first cohort, supplied the donors. Sequencing was performed on PBMCs. This sequence joins TRBV6-5 and TRBJ2-7; 11 positions match TRBD2. This clonotype was sampled from a woman younger than 30 in good health and CMV-seronegative. CDR3 coding DNA: TGTGCCAGCAGTTTCAGACTAGCGGGGAGTTACGAGCAGTACTTC. It yields the protein CASSFRLAGSYEQYF.